This T cell receptor (beta chain) was captured in a study of blood T cells in healthy people across ages. Study findings and constraints: A roughly linear fall in TCR beta diversity per million T cells was seen with increasing age.

Germline lookup yields CDR1 SNHLY and CDR2 FYNNEI. The ends lost 7 bases at V and 11 bases at J; junction bases unmatched: 15. The CDR3 length is 14 residues. About this clonotype: No antigen is known for it.

Next came a second PCR, run for about 6 to 12 cycles, which used a sample-barcoded 5' primer along with a J-beta primer mix. TCRdb re-derived calls from the 5' RACE reads in MiXCR, one entry per CDR3 protein. Among some 1.7 million distinct CDR3 sequences, about 28% were seen once, and the ten largest hold 7% to 9%. The chain carries TRBV2 and TRBJ2-5; the match to TRBD2 covers 8 bases. This receptor was taken from a woman aged 25-40 years in good health. The specimen was blood. CDR3 DNA: TGTGCCAGCAAGATGGCGGGAGGCGGCGGAGAGCAGTACTTC. Encoded protein: CASKMAGGGGEQYF.